The clone carrying this TCR beta chain was counted between two and nine times. J gave up 4 bases and V 4 bases, and 1 base lay outside the gene matches. Germline V lookup: CDR1 GTSNPN, CDR2 SVGIG (reference sequence). The CDR3 is made up of 12 amino acids. A single record per CDR3 protein comes from TCRdb applying MiXCR to the RT-PCR reads. This sample has 860,000 or so distinct CDR3 sequences, with about 20% found just once. The sample belongs to a study of response to subunit inactivated influenza vaccine. The source of this sequence is a man aged 50-60 years who received an inactivated influenza vaccine. The source was PBMCs from blood, collected 5 days after vaccination. The rearrangement joins TRBV30 to TRBJ2-1, with 7 bases matching TRBD1. CDR3 amino acids: CAWKQGYNEQFF. CDR3 sequence (DNA): TGTGCCTGGAAACAGGGGTACAATGAGCAGTTCTTC.